The T cell receptor (beta chain) under discussion was sequenced for a study of T-cell reconstitution after alpha-beta-depleted transplantation in children. Comments on this clonotype: Its matching antigen is unknown.

Whole-study findings and limits: Most T-cell counts and diversity one year after the transplant came from T cells that were newly produced. Surviving recipient T cells and thymic progenitors underlay high day-60 TCRbeta diversity in some patients. Expanded clones from the graft, numbering several hundred, reportedly supplied alpha-beta T cells about two months after transplant.

This CDR3 contains 15 residues. Germline V gene data show CDR1 as LGHNA and CDR2 as YSLEER. The ends lost 5 bases at V and 3 bases at J; junction bases unmatched: 8. Unique molecular identifiers were incorporated when the TCRbeta library was constructed. TCRdb called the PCR reads again in MiXCR, with one record for every CDR3 protein. This sample has hundreds of thousands of distinct CDR3 sequences, with over 10% found just once. The TCR comes from a male patient under 18 who had a stem cell transplant for acute myeloid leukemia, so the T cells may come from the graft donor. This chain connects TRBV4-3 to TRBJ1-1; 8 nucleotides agree with TRBD1. The sequences come from PBMCs, mostly from graft donor cells, collected 360 days after TCRalphabeta/CD19-depleted stem cell transplant. The CDR3 here is CASSYIRGRDTEAFF. As DNA, the CDR3 is TGCGCCAGCAGCTACATCAGGGGGCGGGACACTGAAGCTTTCTTT.